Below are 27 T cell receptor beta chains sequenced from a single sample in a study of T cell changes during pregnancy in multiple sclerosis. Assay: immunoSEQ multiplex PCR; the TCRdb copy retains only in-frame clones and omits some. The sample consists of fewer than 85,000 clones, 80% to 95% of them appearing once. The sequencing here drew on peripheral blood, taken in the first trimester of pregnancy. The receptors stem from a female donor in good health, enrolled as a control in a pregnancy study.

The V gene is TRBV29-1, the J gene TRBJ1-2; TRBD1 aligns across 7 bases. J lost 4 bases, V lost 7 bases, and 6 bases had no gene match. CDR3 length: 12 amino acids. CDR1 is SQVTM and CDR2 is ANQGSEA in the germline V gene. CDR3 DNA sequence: TGCAGCGCCCGACAGGGACCCTATGGCTACACCTTC. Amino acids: CSARQGPYGYTF. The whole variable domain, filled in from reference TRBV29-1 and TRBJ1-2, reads SAVISQKPSRDICQRGTSLTIQCQVDSQVTMMFWYRQQPGQSLTLIATANQGSEATYESGFVIDKFPISRPNLTFSTLTVSNMSPEDSSIYLCSARQGPYGYTFGSGTRLTVV.

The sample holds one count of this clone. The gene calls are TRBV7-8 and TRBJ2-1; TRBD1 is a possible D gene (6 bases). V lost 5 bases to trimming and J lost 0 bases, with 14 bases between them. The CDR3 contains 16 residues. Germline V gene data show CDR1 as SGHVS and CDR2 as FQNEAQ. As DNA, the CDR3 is TGTGCCAGCAGCCCCGGACAGACGAGCTCCTACAATGAGCAGTTCTTC. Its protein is CASSPGQTSSYNEQFF.

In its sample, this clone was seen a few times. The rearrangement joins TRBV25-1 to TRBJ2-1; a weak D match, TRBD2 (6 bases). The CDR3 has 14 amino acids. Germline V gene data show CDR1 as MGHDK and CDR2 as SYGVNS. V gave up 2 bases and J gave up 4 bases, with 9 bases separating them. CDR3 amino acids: CASSERGAYNEQFF. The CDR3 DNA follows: TGTGCCAGCAGTGAACGCGGGGCTTACAATGAGCAGTTCTTC.

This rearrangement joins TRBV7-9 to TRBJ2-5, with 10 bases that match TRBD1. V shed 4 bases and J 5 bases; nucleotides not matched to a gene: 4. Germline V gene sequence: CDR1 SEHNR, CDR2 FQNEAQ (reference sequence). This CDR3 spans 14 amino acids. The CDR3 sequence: CASSSGQGEETQYF. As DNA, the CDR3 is TGTGCCAGCAGCTCAGGACAGGGGGAGGAGACCCAGTACTTC.

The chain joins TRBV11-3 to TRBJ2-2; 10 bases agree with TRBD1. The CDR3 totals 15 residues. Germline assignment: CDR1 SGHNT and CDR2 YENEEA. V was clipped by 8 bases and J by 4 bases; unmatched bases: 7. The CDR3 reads CASRRDRGGTGELFF. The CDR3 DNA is TGTGCCAGCCGCCGGGACAGGGGCGGCACCGGGGAGCTGTTTTTT. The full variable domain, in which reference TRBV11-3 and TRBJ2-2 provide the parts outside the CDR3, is EAGVVQSPRYKIIEKKQPVAFWCNPISGHNTLYWYLQNLGQGPELLIRYENEEAVDDSQLPKDRFSAERLKGVDSTLKIQPAELGDSAVYLCASRRDRGGTGELFFGEGSRLTVL.

DNA for the CDR3: TGTGCCAGCAGCCCAGGGGGCATATCTGAAGCTTTCTTT. It encodes CASSPGGISEAFF. The chain couples TRBV21-1 to TRBJ1-1; TRBD1 is taken as the D call from the table, unchecked against the DNA. TRBV21-1 is marked as a pseudogene. The CDR3 runs to 13 residues.

The CDR3 reads CASSLSMPGLSSYEQYF. DNA for the CDR3: TGTGCCAGCAGTTTATCGATGCCGGGACTGAGCTCCTACGAGCAGTACTTC. The chain is built from TRBV27 and TRBJ2-7; D possibly corresponds to TRBD2 (6 bases). CDR3 length: 17 amino acids. The V gene lost 0 bases and the J gene lost 0 bases, with 15 bases spanning the gap. Germline-derived CDR1 and CDR2 are MNHEY and SMNVEV (reference sequence).

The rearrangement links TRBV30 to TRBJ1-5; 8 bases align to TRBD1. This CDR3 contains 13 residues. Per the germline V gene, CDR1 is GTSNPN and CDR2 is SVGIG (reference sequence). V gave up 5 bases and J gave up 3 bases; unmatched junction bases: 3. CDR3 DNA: TGTGCCTGGGGGGACAGGTCCAATCAGCCCCAGCATTTT. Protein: CAWGDRSNQPQHF.

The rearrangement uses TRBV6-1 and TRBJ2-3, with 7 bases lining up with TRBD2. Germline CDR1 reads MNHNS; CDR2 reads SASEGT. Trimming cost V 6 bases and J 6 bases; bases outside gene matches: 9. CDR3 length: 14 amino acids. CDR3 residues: CASSQLGGADTQYF. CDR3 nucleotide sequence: TGTGCCAGCAGCCAACTGGGAGGGGCTGATACGCAGTATTTT.

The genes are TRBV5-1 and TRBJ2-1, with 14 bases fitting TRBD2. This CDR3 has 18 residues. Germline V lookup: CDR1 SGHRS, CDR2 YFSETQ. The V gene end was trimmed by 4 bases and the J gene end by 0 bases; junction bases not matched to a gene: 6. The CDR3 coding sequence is TGCGCCAGCAGCGCCGGGACTAGCGGGAGATACTCCTACAATGAGCAGTTCTTC. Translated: CASSAGTSGRYSYNEQFF. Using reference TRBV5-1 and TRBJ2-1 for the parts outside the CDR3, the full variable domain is KAGVTQTPRYLIKTRGQQVTLSCSPISGHRSVSWYQQTPGQGLQFLFEYFSETQRNKGNFPGRFSGRQFSNSRSEMNVSTLELGDSALYLCASSAGTSGRYSYNEQFFGPGTRLTVL.

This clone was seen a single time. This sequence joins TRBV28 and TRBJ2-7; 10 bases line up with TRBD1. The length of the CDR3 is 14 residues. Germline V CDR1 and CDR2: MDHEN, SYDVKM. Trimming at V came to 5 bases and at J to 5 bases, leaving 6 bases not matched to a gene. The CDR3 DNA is TGTGCCAGCAGTCCTACAGGACAGGGGGACGAGCAGTACTTC. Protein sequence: CASSPTGQGDEQYF.

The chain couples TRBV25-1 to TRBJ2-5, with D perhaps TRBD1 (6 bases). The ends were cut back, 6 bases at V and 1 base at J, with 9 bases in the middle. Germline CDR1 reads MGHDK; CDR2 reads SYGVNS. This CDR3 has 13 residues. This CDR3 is CASRDRSQETQYF. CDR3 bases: TGTGCCAGCAGGGACAGATCCCAAGAGACCCAGTACTTC.

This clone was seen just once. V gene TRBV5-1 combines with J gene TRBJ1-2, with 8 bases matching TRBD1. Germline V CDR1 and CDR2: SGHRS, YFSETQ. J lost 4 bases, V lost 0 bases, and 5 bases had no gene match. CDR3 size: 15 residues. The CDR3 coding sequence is TGCGCCAGCAGCTTGGCTGGGACAGGATCCTATGGCTACACCTTC. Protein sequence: CASSLAGTGSYGYTF.

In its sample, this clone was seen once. The CDR3 nucleotides are TGTGCCAGCAGCTGGGAGCTTTCGGATGGCAATGAGCAGTTCTTC. Protein product: CASSWELSDGNEQFF. The V gene is TRBV28, the J gene TRBJ2-1; a possible D gene is TRBD2 (5 bases). CDR1 is MDHEN and CDR2 is SYDVKM in the germline V gene. The CDR3 runs 15 residues. V was pared by 6 bases and J by 6 bases, with 18 bases between.

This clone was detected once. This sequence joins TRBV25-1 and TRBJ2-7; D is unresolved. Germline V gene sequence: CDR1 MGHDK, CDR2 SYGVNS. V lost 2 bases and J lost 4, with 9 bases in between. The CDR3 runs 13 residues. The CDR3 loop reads CASSEQVGYEQYF. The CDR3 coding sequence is TGTGCCAGCAGTGAACAGGTTGGGTACGAGCAGTACTTC.

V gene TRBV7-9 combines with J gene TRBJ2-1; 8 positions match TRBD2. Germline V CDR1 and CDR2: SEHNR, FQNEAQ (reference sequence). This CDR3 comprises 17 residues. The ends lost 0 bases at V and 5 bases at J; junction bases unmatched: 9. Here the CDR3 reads CASSLASGGPRDNEQFF. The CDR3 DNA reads TGTGCCAGCAGCTTAGCGTCGGGAGGGCCTAGGGACAATGAGCAGTTCTTC.

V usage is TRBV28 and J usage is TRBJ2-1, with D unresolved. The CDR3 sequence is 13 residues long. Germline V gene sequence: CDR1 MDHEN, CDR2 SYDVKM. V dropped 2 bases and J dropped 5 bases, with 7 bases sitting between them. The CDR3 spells CASSLRLNNEQFF. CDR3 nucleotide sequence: TGTGCCAGCAGTTTAAGACTTAACAATGAGCAGTTCTTC.

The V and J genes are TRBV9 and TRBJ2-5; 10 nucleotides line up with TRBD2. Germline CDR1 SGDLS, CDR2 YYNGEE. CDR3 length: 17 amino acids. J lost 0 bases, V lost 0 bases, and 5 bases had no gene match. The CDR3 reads CASSVGSAGGDQETQYF. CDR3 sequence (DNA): TGTGCCAGCAGCGTAGGGTCAGCGGGAGGGGACCAAGAGACCCAGTACTTC.

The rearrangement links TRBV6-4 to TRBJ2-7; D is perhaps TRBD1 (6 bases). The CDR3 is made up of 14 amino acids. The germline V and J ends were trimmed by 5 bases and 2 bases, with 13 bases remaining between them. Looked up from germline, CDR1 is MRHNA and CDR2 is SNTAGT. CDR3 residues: CASSRQDRTYEQYF. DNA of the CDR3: TGTGCCAGCAGTCGACAGGATCGCACCTACGAGCAGTACTTC.

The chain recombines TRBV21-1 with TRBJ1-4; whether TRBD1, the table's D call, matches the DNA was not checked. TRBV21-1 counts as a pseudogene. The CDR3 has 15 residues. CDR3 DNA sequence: TGTGCCAGCAGCAAAATCGAGACAGGGGAGGAAAAACTGTTTTTT. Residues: CASSKIETGEEKLFF.

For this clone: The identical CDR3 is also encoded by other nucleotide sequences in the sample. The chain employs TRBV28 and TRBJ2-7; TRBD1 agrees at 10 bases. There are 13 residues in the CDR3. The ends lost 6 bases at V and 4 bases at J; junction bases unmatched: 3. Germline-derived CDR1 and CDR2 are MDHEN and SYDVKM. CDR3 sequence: CASRGTGAYEQYF. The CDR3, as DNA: TGTGCCAGCAGGGGGACAGGGGCATACGAGCAGTACTTC.

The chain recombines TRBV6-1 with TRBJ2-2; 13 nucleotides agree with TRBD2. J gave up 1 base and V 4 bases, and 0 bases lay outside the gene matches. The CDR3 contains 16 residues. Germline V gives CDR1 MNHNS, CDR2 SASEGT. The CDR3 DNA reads TGTGCCAGCAGTGGACTAGCGGGAGGGAACACCGGGGAGCTGTTTTTT. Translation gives CASSGLAGGNTGELFF.

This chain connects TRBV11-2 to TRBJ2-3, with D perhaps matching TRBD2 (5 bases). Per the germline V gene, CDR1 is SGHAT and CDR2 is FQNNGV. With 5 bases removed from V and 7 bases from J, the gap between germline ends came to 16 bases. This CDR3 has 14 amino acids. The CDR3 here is CASSPVYSEHTQYF. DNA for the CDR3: TGTGCCAGCAGCCCCGTCTATAGCGAACATACGCAGTATTTT.

The chain's CDR3 is CASSHGGGANEKLFF. CDR3 bases: TGTGCCAGCTCCCATGGCGGGGGTGCCAATGAAAAACTGTTTTTT. The chain recombines TRBV27 with TRBJ1-4, with TRBD1 as a possible D gene (5 bases). V was pared by 8 bases and J by 5 bases, with 18 bases between. The CDR3 contains 15 residues. Looked up from germline, CDR1 is MNHEY and CDR2 is SMNVEV (reference sequence).

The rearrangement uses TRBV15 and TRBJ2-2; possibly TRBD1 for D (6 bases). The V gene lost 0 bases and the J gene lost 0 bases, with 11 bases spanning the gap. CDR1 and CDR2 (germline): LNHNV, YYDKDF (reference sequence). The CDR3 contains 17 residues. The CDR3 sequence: CATSRDGTTPNTGELFF. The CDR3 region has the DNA TGTGCCACCAGCAGAGACGGGACAACCCCGAACACCGGGGAGCTGTTTTTT.

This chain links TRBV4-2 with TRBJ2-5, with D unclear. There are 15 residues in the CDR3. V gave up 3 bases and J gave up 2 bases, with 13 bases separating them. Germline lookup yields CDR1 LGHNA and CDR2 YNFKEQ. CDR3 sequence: CASSQPDTSQETQYF. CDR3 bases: TGTGCCAGCAGCCAGCCAGACACATCTCAAGAGACCCAGTACTTC.

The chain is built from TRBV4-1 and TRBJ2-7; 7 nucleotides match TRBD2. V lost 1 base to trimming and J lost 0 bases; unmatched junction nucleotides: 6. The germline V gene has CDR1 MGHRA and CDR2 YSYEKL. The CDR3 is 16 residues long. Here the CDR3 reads CASSQGLALSSYEQYF. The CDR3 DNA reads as TGCGCCAGCAGCCAAGGACTAGCTTTGAGCTCCTACGAGCAGTACTTC.